One and the same sample provided the 9 T cell receptor beta chains below, sequenced in a study of tumor and adjacent non-tumor tissue in lung cancer. No cell sorting was done before RNA was extracted from the tissue. More than 3 cm separated this lung sample from the edge of the tumor. TCRbeta libraries were built with three rounds of nested PCR, modified from ARM-PCR. TCRdb passed the multiplex PCR reads through MiXCR, listing each CDR3 protein once. This table holds fewer than 75,000 distinct CDR3 sequences, under 80% found once. The specimen was distant non-tumor lung tissue. Receptor source: a man between 60 and 70 years old with non-small cell lung cancer.

A note on this clonotype: A read error may account for a junction end that differs from germline. The J gene is TRBJ2-6, the V gene TRBV5-4; D possibly corresponds to TRBD1 (5 bases). The CDR3 loop spans 15 amino acids. Germline V gives CDR1 SGHNT, CDR2 YYREEE (reference sequence). The CDR3: CAISLPSSGANLLTF. The CDR3 region has the DNA TGTGCCATTAGCTTGCCCAGTTCTGGGGCCAACCTCCTGACTTTC. The whole variable domain, remainder taken from reference TRBV5-4 and TRBJ2-6, is ETGVTQSPTHLIKTRGQQVTLRCSSQSGHNTVSWYQQALGQGPQFIFQYYREEENGRGNFPPRFSGLQFPNYSSELNVNALELDDSALYLCAISLPSSGANLLTFGAGSRLTVL.

The CDR3 sequence is CAWRQMTGVETQYF. CDR3 coding DNA: TGTGCCTGGAGACAAATGACGGGAGTGGAGACCCAGTACTTC. The chain employs TRBV30 and TRBJ2-5; tentatively, D is TRBD2 (6 bases). This CDR3 spans 14 amino acids. Looked up from germline, CDR1 is GTSNPN and CDR2 is SVGIG (reference sequence). V was shortened by 3 bases and J by 5 bases, with 16 bases between the two germline ends.

The rearrangement uses TRBV6-2 or TRBV6-3 and TRBJ2-1; weak D call: TRBD2 (5 bases). The CDR3 covers 17 residues. Trimming stripped 2 bases from V and 11 bases from J, with 25 bases between. Germline V gene data show CDR1 as MNHEY and CDR2 as SVGEGT. The CDR3 region is CASSYNIRGYFPPQQFF. The DNA of the CDR3 is TGTGCCAGCAGTTACAATATACGCGGGTATTTCCCCCCTCAGCAGTTCTTC.

This clonotype was detected a few times. This may be a read error: a much more frequent sequence differs by one nucleotide. The chain combines TRBV19 with TRBJ2-2; D gene uncertain. Germline assignment: CDR1 LNHDA and CDR2 SQIVND (reference sequence). This CDR3 spans 13 amino acids. The CDR3 region is CASSAANTRELFF. CDR3 nucleotides: TGTGCCAGTAGTGCAGCGAACACCAGGGAGCTGTTTTTT.

This clonotype was counted ten times or more. This rearrangement joins TRBV11-3 to TRBJ2-1; 11 nucleotides line up with TRBD1. Looked up from germline, CDR1 is SGHNT and CDR2 is YENEEA. Trimming at V came to 0 bases and at J to 6 bases, leaving 4 bases not matched to a gene. This CDR3 has 16 residues. The chain's CDR3 is CASSLDGTGGGNEQFF. The CDR3, as DNA: TGTGCCAGCAGCTTAGATGGGACAGGGGGAGGCAATGAGCAGTTCTTC.

This clonotype showed up many times. This sequence joins TRBV5-1 and TRBJ1-1, with D possibly TRBD1 on 5 matching bases. Trimming removed 7 bases at V and 3 bases at J, with 13 bases between. CDR1 and CDR2 from the germline V gene are SGHRS and YFSETQ. The CDR3 has 13 amino acids. Here the CDR3 DNA reads TGCGCCAGCCGCCGTGCGGGGGACACTGAAGCTTTCTTT. Protein: CASRRAGDTEAFF.

A word on this clonotype: One end of the junction does not line up with germline, which may come from a read error. This rearrangement joins TRBV11-1 to TRBJ2-2; TRBD2 agrees at 7 bases. The germline gives CDR1 SGHAT, CDR2 FQDESV (reference sequence). This CDR3 spans 14 amino acids. CDR3 region: CDSSYTSDTGKLFF. The CDR3 DNA reads TGTGACAGCAGCTATACTAGCGACACCGGGAAGCTGTTTTTT.

As to this clonotype: Compared with germline, one end of the junction differs, possibly owing to a read error. The chain employs TRBV7-9 and TRBJ2-3; possible D gene TRBD2, 6 bases. CDR1 is SEHNR, CDR2 FQNEAQ, per germline (reference sequence). This CDR3 is 18 amino acids long. CDR3 coding DNA: TGTGGCAGCAGCTTAGGGGCTAGCGTTCTTCTTAACACAGATACGCAGTATTTT. Its translation: CGSSLGASVLLNTDTQYF.

On this clonotype: A read error is likely, as this CDR3 ends without the conserved phenylalanine or tryptophan. V and J are TRBV5-5 and TRBJ2-7; 7 nucleotides line up with TRBD2. Germline assignment: CDR1 SGHKS and CDR2 YYEKEE (reference sequence). This CDR3 contains 16 residues. Trimming cost V 6 bases and J 2 bases; bases outside gene matches: 14. In DNA form, the CDR3 reads TGTGCCAGCAACAAATATCCGGGACTAACCACCTACGAGCAGTACTTA. As protein: CASNKYPGLTTYEQYL.